Listed here are 4 T cell receptor beta chains from one sample, sequenced in a study of T-cell reconstitution after alpha-beta-depleted transplantation in children. Unique molecular identifiers were built into the TCRbeta library. TCRdb itself ran the PCR reads through MiXCR, one entry per CDR3 protein. The table shows some 220,000 distinct CDR3 sequences, with around 10% occurring only once. The sequenced sample was PBMCs from the stem cell graft donor, obtained from the stem cell graft. The source is a human donor who donated a stem cell graft to a child with acute lymphoblastic leukemia.

The chain couples TRBV20-1 to TRBJ1-2; weak D call: TRBD1 (5 bases). CDR1 is DFQATT, CDR2 SNEGSKA, per germline (reference sequence). With 6 bases removed from V and 5 bases from J, the gap between germline ends came to 16 bases. The CDR3 runs 13 residues. The CDR3 region has the DNA TGCAGTGCCTTGGAGGGGACTGGGTATGGCTACACCTTC. As protein: CSALEGTGYGYTF.

This clonotype was seen many times. This sequence joins TRBV6-2 or TRBV6-3 and TRBJ2-7; possible D gene TRBD1, 5 bases. CDR1 is MNHEY, CDR2 SVGEGT, per germline. Trimming cost V 6 bases and J 0 bases, with 12 bases left between them. This CDR3 is 14 amino acids long. CDR3 sequence reads: CASSQTRDSYEQYF. The CDR3 DNA reads TGTGCCAGCAGCCAAACCAGGGACTCCTACGAGCAGTACTTC.

This clonotype has ten or more counts. The J gene is TRBJ2-7, the V gene TRBV18; 10 nucleotides align to TRBD1. CDR3 length equals 13 residues. The germline CDR1 and CDR2 sequences are KGHSH and LQKENI. The junction had 5 bases not matched to a gene; V was cut back by 4 bases and J by 8 bases. The chain's CDR3 is CASSRDRGPQQYF. CDR3 nucleotides: TGTGCCAGCTCACGCGACAGGGGGCCTCAGCAGTACTTC.

This clonotype was picked up a small number of times. The gene calls are TRBV4-1 and TRBJ1-2; a possible D gene is TRBD1 (5 bases). The ends were cut back, 0 bases at V and 4 bases at J, with 18 bases in the middle. Germline V lookup: CDR1 MGHRA, CDR2 YSYEKL. CDR3 length: 17 amino acids. As DNA, the CDR3 is TGCGCCAGCAGCCAAGATCAAAGTGGCGACAGCTTCTATGGCTACACCTTC. Its translation: CASSQDQSGDSFYGYTF.